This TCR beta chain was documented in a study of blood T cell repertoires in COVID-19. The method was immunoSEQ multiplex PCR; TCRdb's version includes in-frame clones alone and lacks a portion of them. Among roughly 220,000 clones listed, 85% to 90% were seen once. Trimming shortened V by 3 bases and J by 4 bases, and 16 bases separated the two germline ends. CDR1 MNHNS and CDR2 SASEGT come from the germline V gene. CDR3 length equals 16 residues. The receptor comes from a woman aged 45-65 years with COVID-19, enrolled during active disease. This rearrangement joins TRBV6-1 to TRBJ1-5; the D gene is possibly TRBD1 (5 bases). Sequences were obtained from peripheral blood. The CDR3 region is CASSEEGRLKNQPQHF. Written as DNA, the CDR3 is TGTGCCAGCAGTGAGGAGGGACGGCTTAAGAATCAGCCCCAGCATTTT.